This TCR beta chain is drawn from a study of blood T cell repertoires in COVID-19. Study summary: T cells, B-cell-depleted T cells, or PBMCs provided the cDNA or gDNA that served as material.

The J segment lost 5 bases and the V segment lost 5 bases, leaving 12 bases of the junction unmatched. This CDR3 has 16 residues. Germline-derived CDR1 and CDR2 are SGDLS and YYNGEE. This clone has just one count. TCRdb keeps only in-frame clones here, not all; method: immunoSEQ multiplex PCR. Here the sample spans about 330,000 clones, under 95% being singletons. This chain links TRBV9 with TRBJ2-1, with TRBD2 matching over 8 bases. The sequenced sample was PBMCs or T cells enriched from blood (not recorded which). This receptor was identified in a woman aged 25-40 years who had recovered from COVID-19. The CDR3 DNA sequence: TGTGCCAGCAGTCCTCTGGAAGCGGGGGTAAACAATGAGCAGTTCTTC. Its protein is CASSPLEAGVNNEQFF.